One sample yielded the 17 T cell receptor beta chains listed below, sequenced in a study of Graves' ophthalmopathy and Graves' hyperthyroidism. Transcripts of RNA were the source for amplifying TCR beta CDR3 regions. Amplification began with first-round RT-PCR using HTBI primers, then second-round multiplex PCR was performed. TCRdb called the multiplex PCR reads again in MiXCR, with one record for every CDR3 protein. The sample shows over a million distinct CDR3 sequences, roughly 35% of them seen only once. The specimen sequenced was peripheral blood or thyroid tissue (not recorded which). These receptors were obtained from an adult man with Graves' hyperthyroidism.

This clonotype was detected only a few times. The genes are TRBV2 and TRBJ1-6; D perhaps matches TRBD1 (6 bases). Germline V lookup: CDR1 SNHLY, CDR2 FYNNEI. This CDR3 has 16 residues. V lost 3 bases, J lost 7 bases, and 16 bases lay in between. The CDR3 DNA is TGTGCCAGCAGTGACCCTCCCGGGACACCAAATTCACCCCTCCACTTT. The encoded protein is CASSDPPGTPNSPLHF. The full variable domain, rest sourced from reference TRBV2 and TRBJ1-6, is EPEVTQTPSHQVTQMGQEVILRCVPISNHLYFYWYRQILGQKVEFLVSFYNNEISEKSEIFDDQFSVERPDGSNFTLKIRSTKLEDSAMYFCASSDPPGTPNSPLHFGNGTRLTVT.

In its sample, this clonotype was seen a few times. V gene TRBV10-2 combines with J gene TRBJ2-7; 8 nucleotides align to TRBD1. V dropped 4 bases and J dropped 5; count of bases not matched to a gene: 7. The germline V gene encodes CDR1 WSHSY and CDR2 SAAADI. CDR3 length: 14 amino acids. DNA of the CDR3: TGCGCCAGCAGTGCCGGACAGGGTCACCACGAGCAGTACTTC. Residues: CASSAGQGHHEQYF.

The rearrangement joins TRBV2 to TRBJ2-7; 10 bases are shared with TRBD2. The CDR3 has 16 residues. Per germline, CDR1 SNHLY and CDR2 FYNNEI. Trimming removed 10 bases from V and 2 bases from J; junction bases left unmatched: 14. CDR3 nucleotide sequence: TGTGCCATCAGAGAAACTAGCGGGACAGGCACCTACGAGCAGTACTTC. Its protein is CAIRETSGTGTYEQYF.

This clonotype was counted at least ten times. The chain uses TRBV29-1 and TRBJ1-2; D call uncertain. CDR1 is SQVTM and CDR2 is ANQGSEA in the germline V gene. Deletions cut 0 bases from V and 7 bases from J, with 18 bases between. This CDR3 has 15 residues. CDR3 bases: TGCAGCGTTGAAGATAGTTCAGGCAACTCGATTGGCTACACCTTC. As protein: CSVEDSSGNSIGYTF.

This clonotype was detected only a few times. The junction does not match germline at one end; this may be a read error. The chain links TRBV10-3 to TRBJ1-2; TRBD1 matches 12 bases. The CDR3 is 15 residues long. CDR1 ENHRY and CDR2 SYGVKD come from the germline V gene. This chain's CDR3 is CAVSETGTGGSGYTF. For the CDR3, the DNA is TGTGCCGTCAGTGAAACTGGGACAGGGGGCAGCGGCTACACCTTC.

The rearrangement joins TRBV9 to TRBJ2-5; 14 positions match TRBD2. The trim removed 3 bases at V and 7 bases at J, leaving 8 bases unmatched. Germline V gives CDR1 SGDLS, CDR2 YYNGEE. The CDR3 has 16 amino acids. The CDR3, as DNA: TGTGCCAGCAGCGACCGACTAGCGGGAGGGTCATGGACCCAGTACTTC. This sequence encodes CASSDRLAGGSWTQYF. Full variable domain (outside the CDR3, taken from reference TRBV9 and TRBJ2-5): DSGVTQTPKHLITATGQRVTLRCSPRSGDLSVYWYQQSLDQGLQFLIQYYNGEERAKGNILERFSAQQFPDLHSELNLSSLELGDSALYFCASSDRLAGGSWTQYFGPGTRLLVL.

This clonotype turned up a few times. J is TRBJ2-5 and V is TRBV5-1; unclear D gene. Germline CDR1 reads SGHRS; CDR2 reads YFSETQ. V gave up 0 bases and J gave up 1 base, with 22 bases separating them. CDR3 length: 19 residues. CDR3 nucleotides: TGCGCCAGCAGCTTGGCGGATATCACGATTGGGATTCGCCAAGAGACCCAGTACTTC. Translated, it gives CASSLADITIGIRQETQYF.

This clonotype was observed a handful of times. This chain links TRBV10-2 with TRBJ2-7; D gene unclear. Trimming removed 8 bases at V and 2 bases at J, with 13 bases between. Germline assignment: CDR1 WSHSY and CDR2 SAAADI. The CDR3 covers 13 residues. CDR3 region: CASGVSSPYEQYF. Here the CDR3 DNA reads TGCGCCAGCGGGGTTTCCTCTCCCTACGAGCAGTACTTC.

The chain joins TRBV7-2 to TRBJ2-5; 7 bases match TRBD2. The germline CDR1 and CDR2 sequences are SGHTA and FQGNSA. This CDR3 has 15 residues. Trimming cost V 5 bases and J 1 base; bases outside gene matches: 7. The CDR3 nucleotides are TGTGCCAGCAGCGTCTCGGGGGGTCCCCAAGAGACCCAGTACTTC. Amino acid sequence: CASSVSGGPQETQYF.

In this sample, this clonotype turned up a few times. Possible read error: a much larger clone is one base away. The chain recombines TRBV5-4 with TRBJ2-5; D possibly corresponds to TRBD2 (6 bases). The CDR3 sequence is 12 residues long. The V gene's germline CDR1 is SGHNT and CDR2 YYREEE (reference sequence). CDR3 residues: CAGSFEGGTQYF. DNA for the CDR3: TGTGCCGGCAGCTTTGAGGGAGGGACCCAGTACTTC.

This chain connects TRBV29-1 to TRBJ1-1, with D maybe TRBD1 (6 bases). Per germline, CDR1 SQVTM and CDR2 ANQGSEA. The CDR3 consists of 12 residues. With 3 bases removed from V and 11 bases from J, the gap between germline ends came to 16 bases. The CDR3 nucleotides read TGCAGCGTTGACCGACTAAGAGGGGGGGCTTTCTTT. It is translated as CSVDRLRGGAFF.

This clonotype was detected ten times or more. The chain combines TRBV4-2 with TRBJ1-4; tentative D call: TRBD1 (5 bases). Germline V CDR1 and CDR2: LGHNA, YNFKEQ. The CDR3 length is 14 residues. Trimming cost V 1 base and J 7 bases, with 10 bases left between them. CDR3 loop: CASSQVEGSEKLFF. The CDR3 DNA is TGTGCCAGCAGCCAAGTCGAGGGGAGTGAAAAACTGTTTTTT.

In this sample, this clonotype turned up many times. The V call is TRBV19, the J call TRBJ1-1; D is uncertain. The CDR3 is 14 amino acids. Trimming left V 6 bases short and J 5 bases short, with 16 bases between. The germline V gene encodes CDR1 LNHDA and CDR2 SQIVND (reference sequence). The CDR3 coding sequence is TGTGCCAGTAGCCCTGCCCTCTACTCAACTGAAGCTTTCTTT. Protein sequence: CASSPALYSTEAFF.

V and J are TRBV10-3 and TRBJ2-7; D is possibly TRBD2 (5 bases). The CDR3 has 12 residues. Germline V CDR1 and CDR2: ENHRY, SYGVKD. The V gene lost 6 bases and the J gene lost 3 bases, with 9 bases spanning the gap. CDR3 nucleotides: TGTGCCATCAGCCCGGGAAACTACGAGCAGTACTTC. It codes for CAISPGNYEQYF.

To note about this clonotype: At one boundary the junction diverges from the germline segment, which might be a read error. V and J are TRBV2 and TRBJ1-1, with D unclear. Germline V gene data show CDR1 as SNHLY and CDR2 as FYNNEI. The CDR3 is 10 residues long. The CDR3 region is CASSEALRGF. The CDR3 DNA is TGTGCCAGCAGTGAAGCGCTTCGAGGTTTT.

This clonotype was observed many times. The chain is built from TRBV7-9 and TRBJ1-1; D is undetermined. V was pared by 9 bases and J by 4 bases, with 15 bases between. The CDR3 loop spans 13 amino acids. Germline values: CDR1 SEHNR, CDR2 FQNEAQ (reference sequence). The CDR3, as DNA: TGTGCCAGTATGACTAGACCGGGCACTGAAGCTTTCTTT. Translation: CASMTRPGTEAFF.

This clonotype was recorded many times. CDR3 region: CSVGVRVGTYEQYF. CDR3 bases: TGCAGCGTTGGGGTCAGGGTGGGAACCTACGAGCAGTACTTC. V and J are TRBV29-1 and TRBJ2-7; TRBD1 might be the D (5 bases). There are 14 residues in the CDR3. Between the trimmed V and J ends, which lost 4 bases and 2 bases, there was a span of 15 bases. Per germline, CDR1 SQVTM and CDR2 ANQGSEA.